This TCR beta chain was identified during a study of control samples from healthy donors and cancer patients. Data came from immunoSEQ multiplex PCR; TCRdb stores just in-frame clones and leaves some out. This table holds over 150,000 clones, over 85% found once. CDR3 length: 17 amino acids. With V trimmed by 4 bases and J by 9 bases, 14 bases remained unmatched. Germline CDR1 and CDR2: MGHRA and YSYEKL. The rearrangement joins TRBV4-1 to TRBJ1-6; 8 bases map to TRBD1. This clonotype was sampled from a young man in good health. The material sequenced was blood. CDR3 region: CASSRPIGGQGGSPLHF. The CDR3 coding sequence is TGCGCCAGCAGCCGCCCTATTGGAGGACAGGGCGGTTCACCCCTCCACTTT.